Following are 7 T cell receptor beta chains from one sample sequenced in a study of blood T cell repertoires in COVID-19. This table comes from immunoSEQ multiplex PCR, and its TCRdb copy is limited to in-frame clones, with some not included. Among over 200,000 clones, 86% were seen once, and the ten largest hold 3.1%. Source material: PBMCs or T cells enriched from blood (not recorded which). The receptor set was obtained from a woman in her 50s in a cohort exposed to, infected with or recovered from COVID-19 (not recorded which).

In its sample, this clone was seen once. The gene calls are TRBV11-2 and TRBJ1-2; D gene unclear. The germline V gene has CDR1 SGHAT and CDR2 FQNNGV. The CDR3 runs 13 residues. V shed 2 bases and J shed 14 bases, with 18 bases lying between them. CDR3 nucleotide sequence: TGTGCCAGCAGCTTATTACGCCGCCTGAGGGAGACCTTC. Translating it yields CASSLLRRLRETF.

The CDR3 DNA reads as TGTGCCAGCAGGGGGGGACAGACCTATAATTCACCCCTCCACTTT. This sequence encodes CASRGGQTYNSPLHF. The chain carries TRBV2 and TRBJ1-6, with 7 bases identical to TRBD1. J was trimmed by 2 bases and V by 6 bases; bases with no gene match: 4. CDR1 SNHLY and CDR2 FYNNEI come from the germline V gene. There are 15 residues in the CDR3.

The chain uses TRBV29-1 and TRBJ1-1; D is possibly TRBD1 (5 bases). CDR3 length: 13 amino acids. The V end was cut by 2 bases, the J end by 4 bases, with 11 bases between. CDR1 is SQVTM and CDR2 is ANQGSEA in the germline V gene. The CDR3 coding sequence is TGCAGCGTTGAAAATCAGGGTGGCACTGAAGCTTTCTTT. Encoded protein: CSVENQGGTEAFF.

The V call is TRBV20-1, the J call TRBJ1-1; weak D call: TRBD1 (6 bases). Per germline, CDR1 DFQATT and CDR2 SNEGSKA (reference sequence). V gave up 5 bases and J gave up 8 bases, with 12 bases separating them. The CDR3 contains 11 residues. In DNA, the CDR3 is TGCAGTGCTTCGGACAGTCAAGAAGCTTTCTTT. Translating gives CSASDSQEAFF.

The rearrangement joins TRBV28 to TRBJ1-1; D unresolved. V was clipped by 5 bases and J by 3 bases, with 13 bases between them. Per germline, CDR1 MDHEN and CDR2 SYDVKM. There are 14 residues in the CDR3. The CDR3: CASSLREVYTEAFF. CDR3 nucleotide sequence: TGTGCCAGCAGTCTAAGGGAGGTGTACACTGAAGCTTTCTTT.

This chain's CDR3 is CASSFRGEDYGYTF. In nucleotides, the CDR3 is TGTGCCAGCAGCTTCAGGGGAGAGGACTATGGCTACACCTTC. The chain employs TRBV7-2 and TRBJ1-2; D possibly corresponds to TRBD1 (6 bases). Germline CDR1 SGHTA, CDR2 FQGNSA. The CDR3 spans 14 residues. The V and J ends lost 3 bases and 3 bases respectively, with 11 bases between them. Using reference TRBV7-2 and TRBJ1-2 for the parts outside the CDR3, the full variable domain is GAGVSQSPSNKVTEKGKDVELRCDPISGHTALYWYRQSLGQGLEFLIYFQGNSAPDKSGLPSDRFSAERTGGSVSTLTIQRTQQEDSAVYLCASSFRGEDYGYTFGSGTRLTVV.

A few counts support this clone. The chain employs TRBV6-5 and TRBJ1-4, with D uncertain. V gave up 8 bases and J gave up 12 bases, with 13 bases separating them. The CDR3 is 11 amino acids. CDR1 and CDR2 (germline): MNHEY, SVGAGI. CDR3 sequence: CASGGWEELFF. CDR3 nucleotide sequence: TGTGCCAGCGGAGGGTGGGAGGAACTGTTTTTT.